The T cell receptor (beta chain) under discussion was sequenced for a study of shared clonotypes between healthy human individuals. Whole-study findings and limits: Generation of non-shared clonotypes was less probable than generation of clonotypes shared by all four donors.

This CDR3 comprises 17 residues. Germline lookup yields CDR1 KGHSH and CDR2 LQKENI. V was clipped by 4 bases and J by 6 bases, with 22 bases between them. About this clone: Its antigen remains unknown.

Healthy adults negative for HIV, lacking recent acute infections or vaccinations, served as donors. Over several immunoSEQ plates, each subset's genomic DNA was distributed in even portions. Assay used: immunoSEQ multiplex PCR; TCRdb lists only in-frame clones, some missing. The table includes about 2.4 million clones, approximately 93% detected once. The chain links TRBV18 to TRBJ1-5; the D is unclear. Source material: naive CD4+ T cells from PBMCs. Subset defined: CD45RA+ positively selected. The clonotype was recovered from a man between 18 and 29 years old in good health. Some clones in this sample may be carry-over from other donors' samples. Here the CDR3 reads CASSQELLVRESQPQHF. Here the CDR3 DNA reads TGTGCCAGCTCACAAGAGCTTCTCGTTAGGGAAAGTCAGCCCCAGCATTTT. The whole variable domain, filled in from reference TRBV18 and TRBJ1-5, reads NAGVMQNPRHLVRRRGQEARLRCSPMKGHSHVYWYRQLPEEGLKFMVYLQKENIIDESGMPKERFSAEFPKEGPSILRIQQVVRGDSAAYFCASSQELLVRESQPQHFGDGTRLSIL.